These 2 T cell receptor beta chains were sequenced from one sample in a study of T cell responses to AZD1222 COVID-19 vaccine. TCRdb keeps only in-frame clones here, not all; method: immunoSEQ multiplex PCR. The sample has some 150,000 clones; about 81% are singletons. This sample comprised peripheral blood, obtained on day 0 of MenACWY control vaccination. Receptors were obtained from an adult in good health.

The V and J genes are TRBV9 and TRBJ2-3, with D perhaps assigned TRBD1 or TRBD2 (5 bases each). The V gene's germline CDR1 is SGDLS and CDR2 YYNGEE. V lost 0 bases, J lost 1 base, and 9 bases lay in between. CDR3 length: 15 residues. CDR3 in amino acids: CASSVVQGGTDTQYF. The CDR3 DNA follows: TGTGCCAGCAGCGTAGTCCAGGGAGGCACAGATACGCAGTATTTT.

The chain has TRBV28 and TRBJ1-2; D remains ambiguous. CDR1 and CDR2 (germline): MDHEN, SYDVKM. V was trimmed by 3 bases and J by 5 bases, leaving 10 bases between them. This CDR3 contains 13 residues. CDR3 in amino acids: CASSLVPEYGYTF. Here the CDR3 DNA reads TGTGCCAGCAGTTTGGTGCCGGAGTATGGCTACACCTTC.